This is a list of T cell receptor beta chains from one sample in a study of ipilimumab plus nivolumab after autologous stem cell transplantation. Measured with immunoSEQ multiplex PCR; TCRdb has only the in-frame clones, and not every one. Of fewer than 95,000 clones in the sample, 75% to 85% were seen once. Sequenced here: PBMCs, sampled in a trial of ipilimumab plus nivolumab as post-transplant consolidation. Receptors originate from a male donor with diffuse large B-cell lymphoma. CDR3s include the opening cysteine and the closing phenylalanine or tryptophan. The order of the fields is CDR3 length, clone size, J gene, V gene, D gene, CDR3 protein, CDR3 DNA. A D gene is named only where the DNA matches it firmly. Clone size is stated in some rows and not others, as once, few, many or a class when expanded.

>13|-|TRBJ1-5|TRBV30|-
CAWSRDTNQPQHF
TGTGCCTGGTCCCGGGACACAAATCAGCCCCAGCATTTT
>15|-|TRBJ1-2|TRBV5-4|TRBD1
CASSLGDRPLYGYTF
TGTGCCAGCAGCTTGGGGGACAGACCTCTATATGGCTACACCTTC
>18|-|TRBJ2-1|TRBV21-1|-
CASSKGVQGGGPYNEQFF
TGTGCCAGCAGCAAAGGAGTGCAGGGGGGGGGCCCCTACAATGAGCAGTTCTTC
>15|-|TRBJ1-1|TRBV4-2|TRBD1
CASSLTGEPHTEAFF
TGTGCCAGCAGCCTGACAGGGGAGCCCCACACTGAAGCTTTCTTT
>12|-|TRBJ2-7|TRBV7-9|TRBD1
CASSADRGEQYF
TGTGCCAGCAGCGCAGACAGGGGCGAGCAGTACTTC
>13|-|TRBJ1-2|TRBV14|-
CASSQDTYYGYTF
TGTGCCAGCAGCCAAGATACCTACTATGGCTACACCTTC
>13|few|TRBJ1-5|TRBV6-4|-
CASSLFHRQPQHF
TGTGCCAGCAGTCTTTTCCATCGTCAGCCCCAGCATTTT
>15|once|TRBJ2-1|TRBV2|-
CASSPGPSSYNEQFF
TGTGCCAGCAGTCCGGGGCCGAGCTCCTACAATGAGCAGTTCTTC
>15|-|TRBJ1-1|TRBV7-2|TRBD1
CASSFTGVGNTEAFF
TGTGCCAGCAGCTTTACAGGGGTCGGGAACACTGAAGCTTTCTTT
>13|-|TRBJ2-1|TRBV4-1|-
CASSLQTYNEQFF
TGCGCCAGCAGCCTCCAAACGTACAATGAGCAGTTCTTC
>15|-|TRBJ1-3|TRBV6-5|-
CASSYSRTEGNTIYF
TGTGCCAGCAGTTACTCGAGGACGGAAGGAAACACCATATATTTT
>17|once|TRBJ1-5|TRBV4-1|-
CASSQVSGQGSNQPQHF
TGCGCCAGCAGCCAAGTATCGGGTCAGGGTAGCAATCAGCCCCAGCATTTT
>12|-|TRBJ2-5|TRBV7-9|-
CASSLTQETQYF
TGTGCCAGCAGCTTGACCCAAGAGACCCAGTACTTC
>18|-|TRBJ2-5|TRBV6-4|-
CASSDLYPTRSRQETQYF
TGTGCCAGCAGTGACCTCTACCCGACTAGGTCCCGGCAAGAGACCCAGTACTTC
>16|-|TRBJ2-7|TRBV6-1|TRBD1
CASSGPDRGYSYEQYF
TGTGCCAGCAGTGGCCCCGACAGGGGTTATTCCTACGAGCAGTACTTC
>16|-|TRBJ1-1|TRBV7-8|-
CASSREGGVWNTEAFF
TGTGCCAGCAGCAGGGAAGGGGGGGTGTGGAACACTGAAGCTTTCTTT
>13|-|TRBJ2-5|TRBV2|TRBD2
CASTTSSQETQYF
TGTGCCAGCACGACTAGCAGCCAAGAGACCCAGTACTTC
>15|-|TRBJ2-3|TRBV7-9|-
CASSRRDSSGDTQYF
TGTGCCAGCAGCCGACGAGACAGTTCGGGTGATACGCAGTATTTT
>15|few|TRBJ1-2|TRBV5-1|-
CASREDPGREGGYTF
TGCGCCAGCAGAGAGGACCCAGGGCGGGAAGGTGGCTACACCTTC
>13|-|TRBJ1-5|TRBV6-1|-
CASSAVDNQPQHF
TGTGCCAGCAGCGCGGTTGACAATCAGCCCCAGCATTTT
>16|-|TRBJ2-5|TRBV5-1|TRBD2
CASRQTSGVTQETQYF
TGCGCCAGCAGACAAACTAGCGGGGTTACACAAGAGACCCAGTACTTC
>16|-|TRBJ1-6|TRBV27|-
CASSPYTGVYNSPLHF
TGTGCCAGCAGTCCGTATACGGGGGTGTATAATTCACCCCTCCACTTT
>16|-|TRBJ1-1|TRBV4-2|-
CASSQDHEHSNTEAFF
TGTGCCAGCAGCCAAGACCATGAACATTCGAACACTGAAGCTTTCTTT
>12|-|TRBJ2-7|TRBV7-9|-
CASSLEHDEQYF
TGTGCCAGCAGCTTGGAACATGACGAGCAGTACTTC
>13|once|TRBJ2-2|TRBV4-2|-
CASSFTDTGELFF
TGTGCCAGCTCGTTCACGGACACCGGGGAGCTGTTTTTT
>15|-|TRBJ2-7|TRBV21-1|-
CARHRTCIGAYEQYF
TGTGCCAGGCATCGAACTTGTATAGGCGCCTACGAGCAGTACTTC
>14|few|TRBJ1-1|TRBV6-5|TRBD1
CASTKQGASTEAFF
TGTGCCAGCACCAAACAGGGGGCGAGCACTGAAGCTTTCTTT
>13|-|TRBJ1-2|TRBV10-3|TRBD1
CAISESDRDGYTF
TGTGCCATCAGTGAGTCAGACAGGGATGGCTACACCTTC
>14|-|TRBJ2-7|TRBV4-1|TRBD1
CASSPRTGYYEQYF
TGCGCCAGCAGCCCCCGGACAGGGTACTACGAGCAGTACTTC
>13|-|TRBJ2-5|TRBV7-8|TRBD2
CASSLAGGTGQYF
TGTGCCAGCAGCTTAGCGGGGGGGACCGGGCAGTACTTC
>15|-|TRBJ1-1|TRBV7-2|-
CASTNRPGRNTEAFF
TGTGCCAGCACCAACCGACCGGGGCGCAACACTGAAGCTTTCTTT
>14|-|TRBJ2-7|TRBV6-5|TRBD2
CASRQPGGTYEQYF
TGTGCCAGCAGGCAGCCGGGAGGGACCTACGAGCAGTACTTC
>16|-|TRBJ1-5|TRBV7-2|-
CASSPRGGGWNQPQHF
TGTGCCAGCAGCCCAAGGGGCGGGGGCTGGAATCAGCCCCAGCATTTT
>13|-|TRBJ1-6|TRBV15|-
CATSDTYNSPLHF
TGTGCCACCAGCGACACCTATAATTCACCCCTCCACTTT
>12|few|TRBJ1-5|TRBV5-5|-
CASQGINQPQHF
TGTGCCAGCCAGGGTATCAATCAGCCCCAGCATTTT
>14|-|TRBJ1-5|TRBV12-2|-
CASRLGDRDQPQHF
TGTGCAAGTCGCTTAGGAGACCGGGATCAGCCCCAGCATTTT
>14|once|TRBJ2-7|TRBV7-6|-
CASSPGGQLYEQYF
TGTGCCAGCAGCCCGGGCGGGCAGCTCTACGAGCAGTACTTC
>14|-|TRBJ2-5|TRBV5-1|TRBD2
CASSGAGGHETQYF
TGCGCCAGCAGCGGCGCGGGGGGGCACGAGACCCAGTACTTC
>13|-|TRBJ1-2|TRBV9|-
CASSGLGGKGYTF
TGTGCCAGCAGCGGTCTGGGGGGGAAAGGCTACACCTTC
>14|-|TRBJ1-1|TRBV19|-
CASSIRDTNTEAFF
TGTGCCAGTAGTATAAGGGACACGAACACTGAAGCTTTCTTT
>14|-|TRBJ2-7|TRBV27|-
CASSPRQGLYEQYF
TGTGCCAGCAGTCCGCGACAGGGACTCTACGAGCAGTACTTC
>14|-|TRBJ1-1|TRBV7-2|-
CASSLTKRQSEAFF
TGTGCCAGCAGCTTGACAAAAAGACAGTCTGAAGCTTTCTTT
>14|-|TRBJ2-7|TRBV19|TRBD1
CASSTPGQGYEQYF
TGTGCCAGTAGTACTCCGGGACAGGGCTACGAGCAGTACTTC
>16|-|TRBJ2-2|TRBV5-4|-
CASSPPPGLLGGELFF
TGTGCCAGCAGCCCACCCCCCGGCCTACTCGGCGGGGAGCTGTTTTTT
>12|-|TRBJ1-4|TRBV4-2|-
CASSQEAEKLFF
TGTGCCAGCAGCCAAGAGGCCGAAAAACTGTTTTTT
>16|-|TRBJ1-2|TRBV10-3|-
CAISEGLGDLGYGYTF
TGTGCCATCAGTGAAGGGCTAGGGGACCTCGGTTATGGCTACACCTTC
>16|-|TRBJ2-3|TRBV4-1|TRBD2
CASSQDTSGGTDTQYF
TGCGCCAGCAGCCAAGATACGAGCGGGGGGACAGATACGCAGTATTTT
>12|once|TRBJ2-7|TRBV30|-
CAWRSGGYVQYF
TGTGCCTGGAGATCTGGGGGGTACGTGCAGTACTTC
>14|-|TRBJ1-5|TRBV5-1|-
CASSPQDPDQPQHF
TGCGCCAGCAGCCCTCAGGACCCAGATCAGCCCCAGCATTTT
>15|-|TRBJ2-5|TRBV19|TRBD1
CASSMGQGAKETQYF
TGTGCCAGTAGTATGGGACAGGGGGCGAAAGAGACCCAGTACTTC
>12|-|TRBJ2-7|TRBV6-1|-
CASRETDYEQYF
TGTGCCAGCAGGGAAACAGACTACGAGCAGTACTTC
>17|-|TRBJ2-3|TRBV7-2|-
CASSPVGEGVTSDTQYF
TGTGCCAGCAGCCCCGTGGGAGAGGGGGTGACTTCAGATACGCAGTATTTT
>15|-|TRBJ1-5|TRBV5-5|-
CASSLGDGPRQPQHF
TGTGCCAGCAGCTTGGGGGACGGCCCACGGCAGCCCCAGCATTTT
>16|-|TRBJ1-1|TRBV9|-
CASSVGSRMRNTEAFF
TGTGCCAGCAGCGTAGGGTCGCGGATGAGGAACACTGAAGCTTTCTTT